Following are 25 T cell receptor beta chains from one sample sequenced in a study of tumor-infiltrating lymphocytes in oesophageal squamous cell carcinoma. Using its own MiXCR run on the PCR reads, TCRdb lists one record per CDR3 protein. This sample yields roughly 10,000 distinct CDR3 sequences, of which around 54% are seen a single time; roughly 40% belongs to the top ten. Sequencing input: esophageal tumor tissue. The origin of the receptors is a female donor with esophageal squamous cell carcinoma.

V is TRBV7-6 and J is TRBJ2-3; possibly TRBD2 for D (6 bases). V gave up 6 bases and J gave up 2 bases, with 18 bases separating them. This CDR3 region has 16 residues. CDR1 SGHVS and CDR2 FNYEAQ come from the germline V gene. The CDR3 sequence: CASSRGGTTATDTQYF. For the CDR3, the DNA is TGTGCCAGCAGTAGGGGCGGGACGACGGCCACAGATACGCAGTATTTT.

The J gene is TRBJ2-5, the V gene TRBV6-6; TRBD2 might be the D (5 bases). With the DNA end fitting TRBJ2-1 better, the J assignment may be wrong. The CDR3 spans 15 residues. Germline CDR1 is MNHNY and CDR2 is SVGAGI (reference sequence). CDR3 amino acids: CASSSGRDPYNEQFF. The CDR3 coding sequence is TGTGCCAGCAGTTCCGGACGGGATCCCTACAATGAGCAGTTCTTC.

This sequence joins TRBV11-3 and TRBJ1-2, with 14 positions matching TRBD2. The J call may be wrong; the DNA end is better matched by TRBJ2-1. CDR1 is SGHNT, CDR2 YENEEA, per germline. This CDR3 region has 18 residues. CDR3 amino acids: CASSSFGLAGGGDNEQFF. CDR3 DNA: TGTGCCAGCAGCTCCTTTGGACTAGCGGGAGGAGGAGACAATGAGCAGTTCTTC.

This clonotype was counted a single time. The gene calls are TRBV27 and TRBJ2-1; maybe TRBD2 (6 bases). Germline V gives CDR1 MNHEY, CDR2 SMNVEV (reference sequence). The CDR3 is made up of 15 amino acids. V was trimmed by 6 bases and J by 4 bases, leaving 16 bases between them. The CDR3 loop reads CASSPRLGRYNEQFF. CDR3 sequence (DNA): TGTGCCAGCAGCCCGAGACTAGGTAGATACAATGAGCAGTTCTTC.

The chain recombines TRBV6-1 with TRBJ2-1, with 13 bases aligning to TRBD2. V trimming: 7 bases; J trimming: 6 bases; junction bases outside the gene matches: 9. Germline V gives CDR1 MNHNS, CDR2 SASEGT. The CDR3 is made up of 16 amino acids. CDR3 nucleotide sequence: TGTGCCAGCAAAGGACTAGCGGGAGCCTCGTTCAATGAGCAGTTCTTC. This gives the protein CASKGLAGASFNEQFF.

This rearrangement joins TRBV11-2 to TRBJ1-1, with D unresolved. Germline V gene sequence: CDR1 SGHAT, CDR2 FQNNGV. The V gene lost 1 base and the J gene lost 6 bases, with 9 bases spanning the gap. The CDR3 is 13 residues long. CDR3 protein: CASSLGSTSEAFF. CDR3 DNA sequence: TGTGCCAGCAGCTTAGGATCCACCTCTGAAGCTTTCTTT. The variable domain in full, with the rest retrieved from reference TRBV11-2 and TRBJ1-1, is EAGVAQSPRYKIIEKRQSVAFWCNPISGHATLYWYQQILGQGPKLLIQFQNNGVVDDSQLPKDRFSAERLKGVDSTLKIQPAKLEDSAVYLCASSLGSTSEAFFGQGTRLTVV.

This clonotype was counted ten times or more. This could be a read error, since a much larger clone is one nucleotide away. The chain is built from TRBV6-1 and TRBJ2-5, with 7 bases identical to TRBD2. V shed 4 bases, J shed 11 bases, and the junction held 10 bases outside the gene matches. CDR3 length: 13 residues. Germline V gives CDR1 MNHNS, CDR2 SASEGT. The CDR3 is CASSAGTKNEQYF. The CDR3 DNA is TGTGCCAGCAGTGCAGGGACTAAAAATGAGCAGTACTTC.

V and J are TRBV7-9 and TRBJ2-7; possible D gene TRBD1, 6 bases. CDR3 length: 14 amino acids. The V gene lost 5 bases and the J gene lost 6 bases, with 17 bases spanning the gap. In germline, CDR1 is SEHNR, CDR2 FQNEAQ (reference sequence). CDR3: CASSHRDTLAEQYF. The CDR3 bases are TGTGCCAGCAGCCACCGGGACACCCTCGCCGAGCAGTACTTC.

The chain is built from TRBV7-6 and TRBJ2-1; no firm D call. CDR3 length equals 14 residues. Germline V CDR1 and CDR2: SGHVS, FNYEAQ. V lost 1 base, J lost 3 bases, and 7 bases lay in between. CDR3 nucleotides: TGTGCCAGCAGCTTAGGGCGAAGCTACAATGAGCAGTTCTTC. Translation gives CASSLGRSYNEQFF.

This clonotype has ten or more counts. The chain links TRBV19 to TRBJ2-7; D perhaps matches TRBD2 (6 bases). CDR1 is LNHDA and CDR2 is SQIVND in the germline V gene (reference sequence). The ends were cut back, 1 base at V and 6 bases at J, with 13 bases in the middle. This CDR3 region has 14 residues. This CDR3 reads CASSIAGEISEQYF. Written as DNA, the CDR3 is TGTGCCAGTAGTATAGCGGGAGAAATTTCCGAGCAGTACTTC.

This chain uses TRBV11-2 with TRBJ2-5; possibly TRBD2 for D (5 bases). The ends were cut back, 5 bases at V and 5 bases at J, with 21 bases in the middle. CDR1 and CDR2 from the germline V gene are SGHAT and FQNNGV. This CDR3 region has 16 residues. CDR3 region: CASSPIGEGSLETQYF. DNA for the CDR3: TGTGCCAGCAGCCCCATCGGGGAAGGGAGTCTGGAGACCCAGTACTTC.

The chain carries TRBV27 and TRBJ2-1; a weak D match, TRBD2 (7 bases). The CDR3 has 14 amino acids. The germline CDR1 and CDR2 sequences are MNHEY and SMNVEV (reference sequence). The germline V and J ends were trimmed by 5 bases and 4 bases, with 12 bases remaining between them. The CDR3 DNA is TGTGCCAGCAGTCCAAAGGGGGGGTACAATGAGCAGTTCTTC. Translated, it gives CASSPKGGYNEQFF.

The V gene is TRBV28, the J gene TRBJ2-1; 8 positions agree with TRBD1. The trim removed 9 bases at V and 8 bases at J, leaving 6 bases unmatched. Germline V lookup: CDR1 MDHEN, CDR2 SYDVKM. There are 12 residues in the CDR3. The chain's CDR3 is CASRTGKDEQFF. Here the CDR3 DNA reads TGTGCCAGTAGGACAGGGAAGGATGAGCAGTTCTTC.

This clonotype was observed at least ten times. The genes are TRBV7-6 and TRBJ2-7; TRBD1 agrees at 8 bases. V lost 1 base, J lost 7 bases, and 12 bases stayed unmatched. In germline, CDR1 is SGHVS, CDR2 FNYEAQ. The CDR3 consists of 16 residues. The CDR3 coding sequence is TGTGCCAGCAGCTTAGTGTATTCAGGGGGCTCTAATGAGCAGTACTTC. It is translated as CASSLVYSGGSNEQYF.

This clonotype appeared once. The chain recombines TRBV6-6 with TRBJ2-3; maybe TRBD1 (6 bases). Trimming pared 5 bases from V and 6 bases from J, leaving 21 bases between. Looked up from germline, CDR1 is MNHNY and CDR2 is SVGAGI (reference sequence). The CDR3 totals 16 residues. The CDR3 sequence is CASSGAPGWGRDTQYF. Here the CDR3 DNA reads TGTGCCAGCAGTGGGGCCCCGGGATGGGGGCGGGATACGCAGTATTTT.

This clonotype has at least ten counts. This chain connects TRBV12-3 or TRBV12-4 to TRBJ1-1, with D maybe TRBD1 (6 bases). Trimming cost V 5 bases and J 1 base, with 11 bases left between them. The length of the CDR3 is 14 residues. The CDR3: CASSPQGANTEAFF. The CDR3 DNA is TGTGCCAGCAGTCCACAGGGTGCGAACACTGAAGCTTTCTTT.

This clonotype was seen at least ten times. This sequence joins TRBV5-1 and TRBJ2-1, with 7 bases that match TRBD2. There are 15 residues in the CDR3. V lost 2 bases to trimming and J lost 6 bases; unmatched junction nucleotides: 8. Per the germline V gene, CDR1 is SGHRS and CDR2 is YFSETQ. CDR3 sequence reads: CASSFGGSRSNEQFF. CDR3 nucleotide sequence: TGCGCCAGCAGCTTTGGCGGGAGTCGGTCCAATGAGCAGTTCTTC.

This chain connects TRBV10-1 to TRBJ2-3; D is perhaps TRBD2 (6 bases). V was trimmed by 4 bases and J by 2 bases, leaving 16 bases between them. CDR1 is WNHNN, CDR2 SYGVQD, per germline (reference sequence). CDR3 length: 16 amino acids. The CDR3, as DNA: TGCGCCAGCAGTGGTGTTGGAGGGGCGATCACAGATACGCAGTATTTT. Protein sequence: CASSGVGGAITDTQYF.

This chain links TRBV7-8 with TRBJ2-4; 9 bases fit TRBD2. With the DNA end fitting TRBJ2-1 better, the J assignment may be wrong. This CDR3 has 11 residues. Germline V lookup: CDR1 SGHVS, CDR2 FQNEAQ. The CDR3 region has the DNA TGTGCCAGCAGCGTTAGCGGGGGGCAGTTCTTC. Residues: CASSVSGGQFF.

The table lists this clonotype with many counts. The chain joins TRBV5-1 to TRBJ1-1, with D maybe TRBD1 (6 bases). Germline V gene sequence: CDR1 SGHRS, CDR2 YFSETQ. This CDR3 contains 16 residues. Trimming took 4 bases from V and 1 from J, leaving 17 bases between them. Here the CDR3 reads CASSPRQDMGNTEAFF. The CDR3 DNA reads TGCGCCAGCAGCCCCCGACAGGATATGGGGAACACTGAAGCTTTCTTT.

The V gene is TRBV28, the J gene TRBJ1-4; D gene ambiguous. Germline V gene data show CDR1 as MDHEN and CDR2 as SYDVKM. The CDR3 is 14 amino acids. Trimming left V 7 bases short and J 4 bases short, with 13 bases between. The CDR3 region is CASKSDTYNEKLFF. The CDR3 DNA is TGTGCCAGCAAATCCGACACTTATAATGAAAAACTGTTTTTT.

V usage is TRBV7-2 and J usage is TRBJ2-7; tentatively, D is TRBD1 (6 bases). The J call is doubtful: the DNA matches TRBJ2-1 better. The V gene's germline CDR1 is SGHTA and CDR2 FQGNSA. CDR3 length equals 15 residues. The CDR3 protein is CASSLGGQGYNEQFF. The CDR3 nucleotides are TGTGCCAGCAGCTTAGGGGGTCAGGGGTACAATGAGCAGTTCTTC.

This clonotype rates as medium-sized (0.01 to 0.1%). The V call is TRBV7-3, the J call TRBJ2-1; 10 nucleotides agree with TRBD2. Germline-derived CDR1 and CDR2 are SGHTA and FQGTGA. Trimming at V came to 5 bases and at J to 8 bases, leaving 9 bases not matched to a gene. This CDR3 is built from 15 residues. The CDR3 spells CASSQAGGPGYEQFF. The CDR3 region has the DNA TGTGCCAGCAGCCAAGCGGGAGGGCCGGGGTATGAGCAGTTCTTC.

The chain uses TRBV7-8 and TRBJ2-3, with 7 nucleotides matching TRBD1. Germline CDR1 SGHVS, CDR2 FQNEAQ. Trimming at V came to 8 bases and at J to 6 bases, leaving 17 bases not matched to a gene. This CDR3 contains 16 residues. CDR3 amino acids: CASAYLDREPSDTQYF. In DNA, the CDR3 is TGTGCCAGCGCCTACCTAGACAGGGAACCTTCCGATACGCAGTATTTT. Full variable domain (outside the CDR3, taken from reference TRBV7-8 and TRBJ2-3): GAGVSQSPRYKVAKRGQDVALRCDPISGHVSLFWYQQALGQGPEFLTYFQNEAQLDKSGLPSDRFFAERPEGSVSTLKIQRTQQEDSAVYLCASAYLDREPSDTQYFGPGTRLTVL.

This chain connects TRBV19 to TRBJ2-3; TRBD1 matches 8 bases. The CDR3 is 15 residues long. Trimming removed 4 bases from V and 0 bases from J; junction bases left unmatched: 3. Germline lookup yields CDR1 LNHDA and CDR2 SQIVND (reference sequence). Here the CDR3 reads CASSRTGLSTDTQYF. DNA of the CDR3: TGTGCCAGTAGTAGGACAGGGTTGAGCACAGATACGCAGTATTTT.